This TCR beta chain was sequenced for a study of shared clonotypes between healthy human individuals. This clone was counted once. The target antigen is unknown. Only in-frame clones appear in the TCRdb table, and some are missing; sequencing was by immunoSEQ multiplex PCR. The table shows 90,000 to 130,000 clones, with 68% occurring only once. J was trimmed by 1 base and V by 6 bases; bases with no gene match: 2. This CDR3 region has 13 residues. From germline, CDR1 is SGHDT and CDR2 YYEEEE. Study-level points and caveats: Sorted-subset sequencing, rarefaction showed, was incomplete despite large depth. Across subsets, estimated richness was generally greater for naive than for memory populations.

Sequencing was carried out using memory CD8+ T cells sorted from blood. The subset denotes: CD45RO+ cells pooled with CCR7-negative TemRA cells. This TCR came from a woman under 40 in good health. The chain joins TRBV5-6 to TRBJ2-7, with TRBD1 matching over 9 bases. CDR3 region: CASTGTGSYEQYF. In DNA, the CDR3 is TGTGCCAGCACCGGGACAGGGTCCTACGAGCAGTACTTC.